This T cell receptor (beta chain) was sequenced during a study of blood T cell repertoires in COVID-19. Using immunoSEQ multiplex PCR, the repertoire was profiled, and TCRdb retains in-frame clones only, with some absent. Here the sample spans fewer than 350,000 clones, 81% being singletons. CDR1 and CDR2 from the germline V gene are SEHNR and FQNEAQ (reference sequence). Trimming cost V 3 bases and J 4 bases; bases outside gene matches: 6. CDR3 size: 16 residues. The clonotype originates from a woman aged 55-69 years with active or convalescent COVID-19. The sample taken for sequencing was peripheral blood. This chain joins TRBV7-9 and TRBJ2-1; 10 bases are a match to TRBD2. This CDR3 is CASSFGLAGDYNEQFF. Here the CDR3 DNA reads TGTGCCAGCAGCTTCGGGCTAGCGGGGGATTACAATGAGCAGTTCTTC.